Given below is one T cell receptor (beta chain) in context. This CDR3 has 14 amino acids. CDR1 is KGHSH and CDR2 is LQKENI in the germline V gene. V gave up 3 bases and J gave up 0 bases, with 8 bases separating them. In the source study's methods: Estimation of nucleated cell counts was performed using reference gene primer amplification. TCRdb's copy holds only in-frame clones and misses some; the assay was immunoSEQ multiplex PCR. D and trimming were read from the DNA, whereas the V and J calls and clone size are those reported in that table. The sample lists under 150,000 clones, about 86% seen once, with roughly 4% in the top ten. This specimen belongs to a study of blood T cell repertoires in COVID-19.

The sequenced sample consisted of peripheral blood. The chain combines TRBV18 with TRBJ2-5; D is perhaps TRBD2 (5 bases). This TCR was recovered from a woman in her thirties or forties with acute or convalescent COVID-19. Here the CDR3 reads CASSPRTYQETQYF. The CDR3 bases are TGTGCCAGCTCACCTCGGACTTACCAAGAGACCCAGTACTTC.